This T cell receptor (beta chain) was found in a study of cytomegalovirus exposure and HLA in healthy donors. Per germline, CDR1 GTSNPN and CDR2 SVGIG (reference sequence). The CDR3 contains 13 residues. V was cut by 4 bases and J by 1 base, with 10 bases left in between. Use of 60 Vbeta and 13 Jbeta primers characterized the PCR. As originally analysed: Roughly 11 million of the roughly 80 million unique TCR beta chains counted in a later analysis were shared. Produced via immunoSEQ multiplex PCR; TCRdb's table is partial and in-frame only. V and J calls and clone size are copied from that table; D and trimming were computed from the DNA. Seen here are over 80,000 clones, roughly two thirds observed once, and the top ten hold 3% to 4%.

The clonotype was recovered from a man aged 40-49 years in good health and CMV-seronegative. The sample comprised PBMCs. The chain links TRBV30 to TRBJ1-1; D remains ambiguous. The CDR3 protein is CAWTPEENTEAFF. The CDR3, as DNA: TGTGCCTGGACTCCAGAGGAGAACACTGAAGCTTTCTTT.